These 24 T cell receptor beta chains came from one sample sequenced in a study of OX40 agonist ivuxolimab in advanced cancers. Receptor libraries were prepared by the immunoSEQ multiplex PCR assay. TCRdb re-hosts the immuneACCESS table, in-frame sequences only. Its copies lack some clones; in the studies checked, an unresolved V gene accounts for under half of them, and the cause for the rest is not known. Here the sample has roughly 41,000 clones; approximately 86% occur a single time. About 13% of the sample goes to the ten largest clones. The material was CD4+ or CD8+ T cells sorted from blood, obtained in a trial of the OX40 agonist ivuxolimab. These receptors all come from an adult with an advanced solid tumor such as melanoma, head and neck, liver or kidney cancer.

This rearrangement joins TRBV27 to TRBJ2-7; D is possibly TRBD1 (7 bases). The CDR3 runs to 13 residues. The germline V gene encodes CDR1 MNHEY and CDR2 SMNVEV (reference sequence). Trimming shortened V by 8 bases and J by 5 bases, and 16 bases separated the two germline ends. The CDR3 nucleotides are TGTGCCAGCCGGGGGACAGACCACAACGAGCAGTACTTC. This sequence encodes CASRGTDHNEQYF.

The chain uses TRBV6-5 and TRBJ2-3; 8 positions agree with TRBD2. V lost 2 bases to trimming and J lost 1 base; unmatched junction nucleotides: 5. Per germline, CDR1 MNHEY and CDR2 SVGAGI. The CDR3 has 16 residues. The CDR3 DNA is TGTGCCAGCAGTTACCTCGGAGCGGGGGGCACAGATACGCAGTATTTT. It specifies CASSYLGAGGTDTQYF.

This rearrangement joins TRBV7-9 to TRBJ2-5; D is tentatively TRBD1 or TRBD2 (6 bases each). Between the trimmed V and J ends, which lost 6 bases and 0 bases, there was a span of 23 bases. The CDR3 consists of 18 residues. Germline V gene sequence: CDR1 SEHNR, CDR2 FQNEAQ (reference sequence). The CDR3 DNA reads as TGTGCCAGCAGTTTTGCCGGAGGGGGACCTACGTACCAAGAGACCCAGTACTTC. Its translation is CASSFAGGGPTYQETQYF.

The J gene is TRBJ2-5, the V gene TRBV7-9; 11 nucleotides match TRBD2. The germline CDR1 and CDR2 sequences are SEHNR and FQNEAQ (reference sequence). This CDR3 is built from 15 residues. Trimming took 4 bases from V and 5 from J; bases not matched to a gene: 6. CDR3 sequence: CASSSVLAGGETQYF. DNA of the CDR3: TGTGCCAGCAGCTCTGTGCTAGCGGGGGGTGAGACCCAGTACTTC. The full variable domain, its missing parts supplied by reference TRBV7-9 and TRBJ2-5, is DTGVSQNPRHKITKRGQNVTFRCDPISEHNRLYWYRQTLGQGPEFLTYFQNEAQLEKSRLLSDRFSAERPKGSFSTLEIQRTEQGDSAMYLCASSSVLAGGETQYFGPGTRLLVL.

The chain combines TRBV6-1 with TRBJ1-5, with 9 nucleotides matching TRBD1. CDR1 is MNHNS and CDR2 is SASEGT in the germline V gene. The ends lost 2 bases at V and 5 bases at J; junction bases unmatched: 4. This CDR3 is built from 15 residues. The CDR3 sequence: CASSERTGDDQPQHF. As DNA, the CDR3 is TGTGCCAGCAGTGAAAGGACAGGGGACGATCAGCCCCAGCATTTT.

This clone has only one observation. One end of the junction varies from germline; a read error may be responsible. This chain links TRBV7-7 with TRBJ2-2, with D maybe TRBD1 (5 bases). This CDR3 comprises 16 residues. Per germline, CDR1 SSHAT and CDR2 FNYEAQ (reference sequence). The CDR3: CASSSWEQANTGELFF. The CDR3 DNA is TGTGCTAGCAGCTCCTGGGAACAGGCGAACACCGGGGAGCTGTTTTTT.

V and J are TRBV14 and TRBJ1-3; no clear D gene. Trimming cost V 0 bases and J 0 bases, with 15 bases left between them. This CDR3 is built from 18 residues. Looked up from germline, CDR1 is SGHDN and CDR2 is FVKESK. The CDR3 region is CASSQDRVTYTSGNTIYF. The DNA for the CDR3 is TGTGCCAGCAGCCAAGATCGTGTCACGTATACCTCTGGAAACACCATATATTTT. Full variable domain (missing parts from reference TRBV14 and TRBJ1-3): EAGVTQFPSHSVIEKGQTVTLRCDPISGHDNLYWYRRVMGKEIKFLLHFVKESKQDESGMPNNRFLAERTGGTYSTLKVQPAELEDSGVYFCASSQDRVTYTSGNTIYFGEGSWLTVV.

The chain joins TRBV6-7 to TRBJ2-2; D may be TRBD1 (5 bases). TRBV6-7 qualifies as an ORF whose function is uncertain. CDR3 length: 15 amino acids. V shed 5 bases and J shed 5 bases, with 15 bases lying between them. The DNA for the CDR3 is TGTGCCAGCAGTGAAGTTCCAGGGCGGACCGGGGAGCTGTTTTTT. Its translation is CASSEVPGRTGELFF.

The rearrangement joins TRBV19 to TRBJ1-3; D gene uncertain. V shed 5 bases and J shed 2 bases, with 10 bases lying between them. CDR1 and CDR2 (germline): LNHDA, SQIVND (reference sequence). There are 14 residues in the CDR3. The CDR3 spells CASSGGLAGNTIYF. CDR3 bases: TGTGCCAGTAGTGGCGGGTTGGCTGGAAACACCATATATTTT. Full variable domain (outside the CDR3, taken from reference TRBV19 and TRBJ1-3): DGGITQSPKYLFRKEGQNVTLSCEQNLNHDAMYWYRQDPGQGLRLIYYSQIVNDFQKGDIAEGYSVSREKKESFPLTVTSAQKNPTAFYLCASSGGLAGNTIYFGEGSWLTVV.

The chain couples TRBV7-2 to TRBJ2-1; TRBD1 is a possible D gene (6 bases). With 6 bases removed from V and 5 bases from J, the gap between germline ends came to 11 bases. Germline assignment: CDR1 SGHTA and CDR2 FQGNSA. This CDR3 is built from 13 residues. DNA of the CDR3: TGTGCCAGCAGATCAGGGGTAGACAATGAGCAGTTCTTC. The encoded protein is CASRSGVDNEQFF.

The rearrangement joins TRBV14 to TRBJ2-1; TRBD2 matches at 12 bases. Germline V gene lookup returns CDR1 SGHDN and CDR2 FVKESK. The J segment lost 0 bases and the V segment lost 7 bases, leaving 13 bases of the junction unmatched. This CDR3 is 19 amino acids long. CDR3: CASTQGPSGGAGSYNEQFF. In nucleotides, the CDR3 is TGTGCCAGCACACAAGGTCCTAGCGGGGGGGCCGGCTCCTACAATGAGCAGTTCTTC.

V is TRBV7-6 and J is TRBJ2-3; D call uncertain. The CDR3 is 15 amino acids. Trimming left V 2 bases short and J 0 bases short, with 9 bases between. Per germline, CDR1 SGHVS and CDR2 FNYEAQ. Here the CDR3 reads CASSLIARSTDTQYF. CDR3 sequence (DNA): TGTGCCAGCAGCTTAATTGCCCGAAGCACAGATACGCAGTATTTT.

V gene TRBV13 combines with J gene TRBJ1-2; TRBD1 might be the D (6 bases). Deletions cut 4 bases from V and 4 bases from J, with 13 bases between. The CDR3 spans 14 residues. Germline V gene sequence: CDR1 PRHDT, CDR2 FYEKMQ (reference sequence). CDR3 loop: CASSSFGQIYGYTF. DNA of the CDR3: TGTGCCAGCAGCTCATTCGGACAGATCTATGGCTACACCTTC.

For the CDR3, the DNA is TGTGCCAGCAGTGAAAGGGGGGCCGGCGCCACAGATACGCAGTATTTT. Encoded protein: CASSERGAGATDTQYF. This sequence joins TRBV2 and TRBJ2-3; D possibly uses TRBD1 or TRBD2 (6 bases each). The V gene's germline CDR1 is SNHLY and CDR2 FYNNEI. V lost 2 bases, J lost 2 bases, and 14 bases lay in between. The length of the CDR3 is 16 residues.

This rearrangement joins TRBV7-3 to TRBJ2-2; D is possibly TRBD2 (7 bases). The germline gives CDR1 SGHTA, CDR2 FQGTGA. Trimming removed 6 bases from V and 0 bases from J, with 14 bases in between. The length of the CDR3 is 16 residues. The CDR3 bases are TGTGCCAGCAGGACGGGGGGCCACACGAACACCGGGGAGCTGTTTTTT. It is translated as CASRTGGHTNTGELFF. The whole variable domain, filled in from reference TRBV7-3 and TRBJ2-2, reads GAGVSQTPSNKVTEKGKYVELRCDPISGHTALYWYRQSLGQGPEFLIYFQGTGAADDSGLPNDRFFAVRPEGSVSTLKIQRTERGDSAVYLCASRTGGHTNTGELFFGEGSRLTVL.

The chain joins TRBV4-2 to TRBJ1-6, with a tentative D call TRBD1 (5 bases). V lost 0 bases and J 6 bases, leaving 6 bases between the germline ends. Germline CDR1 and CDR2: LGHNA and YNFKEQ. The CDR3 is 14 residues long. The CDR3, as DNA: TGTGCCAGCAGCCAAGACCAGGGTAATTCACCCCTCCACTTT. This translates into CASSQDQGNSPLHF.

This clone has a handful of counts. The genes are TRBV25-1 and TRBJ2-3, with TRBD2 as a possible D gene (5 bases). Germline V CDR1 and CDR2: MGHDK, SYGVNS. Trimming removed 4 bases at V and 3 bases at J, with 11 bases between. This CDR3 contains 14 residues. This CDR3 is CASSVGPGTDTQYF. As DNA, the CDR3 is TGTGCCAGCAGTGTTGGGCCGGGGACAGATACGCAGTATTTT.

The J gene is TRBJ2-5, the V gene TRBV5-8; D gene ambiguous. The DNA end is more similar to TRBJ2-7, so the J call may be wrong. CDR3 length: 13 amino acids. CDR1 is SGHTS and CDR2 is YDEGEE in the germline V gene. DNA of the CDR3: TGTGCCAGCAGCCCGGACGGTTCCTACGAGCAGTACTTC. Its translation: CASSPDGSYEQYF.

The gene calls are TRBV7-6 and TRBJ1-1, with D unclear. The V gene lost 1 base and the J gene lost 4 bases, with 7 bases spanning the gap. CDR1 is SGHVS and CDR2 is FNYEAQ in the germline V gene. The CDR3 is made up of 13 amino acids. DNA for the CDR3: TGTGCCAGCAGCTTAGGGGAGGGCACTGAAGCTTTCTTT. Translation gives CASSLGEGTEAFF.

The chain combines TRBV5-4 with TRBJ2-5; weak D call: TRBD1 (6 bases). Trimming removed 3 bases from V and 3 bases from J, with 15 bases in between. The germline CDR1 and CDR2 sequences are SGHNT and YYREEE (reference sequence). CDR3 length: 15 amino acids. Here the CDR3 reads CASSSGWGPEETQYF. The CDR3 coding sequence is TGTGCCAGCAGCTCCGGCTGGGGGCCGGAAGAGACCCAGTACTTC.

The genes are TRBV21-1 and TRBJ1-2; TRBD1 is taken as the D call from the table, unchecked against the DNA. TRBV21-1 is an annotated pseudogene. The CDR3 is 20 residues long. The CDR3 loop reads CASAELPGQGHPRTNYGYTF. As DNA, the CDR3 is TGTGCCAGCGCGGAACTTCCGGGACAGGGACATCCTAGGACTAACTATGGCTACACCTTC.

The chain links TRBV7-8 to TRBJ2-1, with 10 bases lining up with TRBD2. This CDR3 comprises 17 residues. CDR1 is SGHVS and CDR2 is FQNEAQ in the germline V gene. Unmatched junction bases numbered 3, after V lost 0 bases and J lost 1 base. This CDR3 is CASSLALAGGSYNEQFF. The CDR3 nucleotides read TGTGCCAGCAGCTTAGCATTAGCGGGGGGTTCCTACAATGAGCAGTTCTTC. The entire variable domain, with the rest obtained from reference TRBV7-8 and TRBJ2-1, is as follows: GAGVSQSPRYKVAKRGQDVALRCDPISGHVSLFWYQQALGQGPEFLTYFQNEAQLDKSGLPSDRFFAERPEGSVSTLKIQRTQQEDSAVYLCASSLALAGGSYNEQFFGPGTRLTVL.

The chain is built from TRBV28 and TRBJ2-7, with D unresolved. Trimming removed 6 bases from V and 3 bases from J, with 6 bases in between. Germline CDR1 reads MDHEN; CDR2 reads SYDVKM. The CDR3 extends over 11 amino acids. This CDR3 is CASSLLYEQYF. The CDR3 bases are TGTGCCAGCAGCCTCCTCTACGAGCAGTACTTC.

This chain joins TRBV25-1 and TRBJ2-7; a possible D gene is TRBD2 (6 bases). Trimming shortened V by 5 bases and J by 3 bases, and 14 bases separated the two germline ends. Per the germline V gene, CDR1 is MGHDK and CDR2 is SYGVNS. The CDR3 has 14 amino acids. The CDR3, as DNA: TGTGCCAGCAGTTTCAGCATGGAGGGCTACGAGCAGTACTTC. Residues: CASSFSMEGYEQYF.